The 32 T cell receptor beta chains given below trace back to one sample, sequenced in a study of regulatory T cells in long-lasting Graves disease. Time point in this sample: persistent/refractory GD, antithyroid drugs over 5 years with positive TRAb. RNA extracted from PBMCs served as the sequencing template. Investigators prepared the TCR beta libraries by applying iRepertoire HTBI primers and Arm-PCR of CDR3 regions. MiXCR, applied by TCRdb to the multiplex PCR reads, yields one record per CDR3 protein. This sample has around 450,000 distinct CDR3 sequences; 20% to 25% occur once, and the top ten carry 7% to 9%. The specimen comprised peripheral blood mononuclear cells (PBMCs), sampled when the disease was refractory, from a patient treated with antithyroid drugs. Receptors were obtained from a female donor with Graves disease.

For this clonotype: This may stem from a read error, because a much larger clone lies one nucleotide away. The V gene is TRBV28, the J gene TRBJ1-2; 9 bases fit TRBD1. The CDR3 length is 13 residues. Germline CDR1 is MDHEN and CDR2 is SYDVKM. V shed 8 bases, J shed 8 bases, and the junction held 9 bases outside the gene matches. CDR3 amino acids: CASARDRVSGYTF. As DNA, the CDR3 is TGTGCCAGCGCCCGGGACAGGGTCAGCGGCTACACCTTC.

CDR3 sequence (DNA): TGCAGTCCCCTAGAGACTACTAGCGGGGGACCATCCTACGAGCAGTACTTC. It yields the protein CSPLETTSGGPSYEQYF. The V call is TRBV20-1, the J call TRBJ2-7; 11 positions agree with TRBD2. Germline assignment: CDR1 DFQATT and CDR2 SNEGSKA (reference sequence). The V segment lost 8 bases and the J segment 1 base; nucleotides outside the gene matches: 16. CDR3 size: 17 residues.

This clonotype occurred a few times. CDR3 residues: CAWGGQVAYEQYF. The CDR3 DNA follows: TGTGCCTGGGGGGGACAGGTCGCCTACGAGCAGTACTTC. This chain connects TRBV30 to TRBJ2-7, with TRBD1 identical over 8 bases. After removal of 5 bases from V and 2 bases from J, the junction contained 5 bases not matched to a gene. This CDR3 is 13 amino acids long. Germline V gene sequence: CDR1 GTSNPN, CDR2 SVGIG (reference sequence).

This clonotype showed up just a few times. The chain uses TRBV30 and TRBJ2-4; D gene uncertain. Trimming removed 4 bases from V and 0 bases from J, with 4 bases in between. This CDR3 contains 12 residues. Germline CDR1 is GTSNPN and CDR2 is SVGIG (reference sequence). The CDR3 is CAWKLAKNIQYF. The DNA of the CDR3 is TGTGCCTGGAAGCTAGCCAAAAACATTCAGTACTTC.

This clonotype was recorded many times. The J gene is TRBJ2-7, the V gene TRBV28; possibly TRBD2 for D (6 bases). V was cut by 2 bases and J by 3 bases, with 8 bases left in between. The CDR3 has 13 amino acids. Germline V lookup: CDR1 MDHEN, CDR2 SYDVKM. The CDR3 DNA reads TGTGCCAGCAGTTTACGGAGGGTCTACGAGCAGTACTTC. This codes for CASSLRRVYEQYF.

The chain has TRBV5-1 and TRBJ2-5; weak D call: TRBD1 (5 bases). CDR3 length: 16 residues. Germline CDR1 is SGHRS and CDR2 is YFSETQ. Trimming removed 2 bases at V and 2 bases at J, with 16 bases between. The CDR3: CASSFWGKGIQETQYF. The CDR3, as DNA: TGCGCCAGCAGCTTTTGGGGCAAGGGGATTCAAGAGACCCAGTACTTC. Combining the CDR3 with reference TRBV5-1 and TRBJ2-5 gives the whole variable domain KAGVTQTPRYLIKTRGQQVTLSCSPISGHRSVSWYQQTPGQGLQFLFEYFSETQRNKGNFPGRFSGRQFSNSRSEMNVSTLELGDSALYLCASSFWGKGIQETQYFGPGTRLLVL.

This clonotype has more than one count but fewer than ten. The DNA of the CDR3 is TGTGCCAGCAGCTTAGCATTAGGTGGAGACTACGAGCAGTACTTC. This gives the protein CASSLALGGDYEQYF. The chain has TRBV13 and TRBJ2-7, with unresolved D. Trimming removed 1 base from V and 3 bases from J, with 13 bases in between. The CDR3 has 15 amino acids. The germline CDR1 and CDR2 sequences are PRHDT and FYEKMQ (reference sequence).

The chain couples TRBV28 to TRBJ2-7; no clear D. Germline values: CDR1 MDHEN, CDR2 SYDVKM. The CDR3 extends over 12 amino acids. Trimming pared 2 bases from V and 6 bases from J, leaving 8 bases between. This CDR3 reads CASSLLGSEQYF. The CDR3 nucleotides are TGTGCCAGCAGTTTACTTGGAAGCGAGCAGTACTTC.

This clonotype was seen ten or more times. The chain uses TRBV7-2 and TRBJ2-5, with D possibly being TRBD2 (5 bases). The CDR3 is made up of 16 amino acids. V dropped 0 bases and J dropped 5 bases, with 16 bases sitting between them. The germline CDR1 and CDR2 sequences are SGHTA and FQGNSA. CDR3 sequence (DNA): TGTGCCAGCAGCTTAGCGCTTGGGCCAGAGGGTGAGACCCAGTACTTC. Translation gives CASSLALGPEGETQYF.

The CDR3 spells CASSLNFGNTIYF. CDR3 DNA sequence: TGTGCCAGCAGTCTAAATTTTGGAAACACCATATATTTT. The V gene is TRBV12-3 or TRBV12-4, the J gene TRBJ1-3, with unresolved D. Trimming pared 5 bases from V and 3 bases from J, leaving 8 bases between. The CDR3 runs to 13 residues.

The chain couples TRBV20-1 to TRBJ1-2, with D hard to call. Germline lookup yields CDR1 DFQATT and CDR2 SNEGSKA (reference sequence). Trimming stripped 3 bases from V and 1 base from J, with 15 bases between. This CDR3 spans 15 amino acids. The CDR3 DNA sequence: TGCAGTGCTAGTTTTATGGCCCCTTTTAACTATGGCTACACCTTC. This translates into CSASFMAPFNYGYTF.

This clonotype was seen at least ten times. J is TRBJ1-4 and V is TRBV7-8; D not resolved. V shed 0 bases and J shed 4 bases, with 9 bases lying between them. CDR1 is SGHVS and CDR2 is FQNEAQ in the germline V gene. CDR3 length: 15 amino acids. Here the CDR3 reads CASSLAVTINEKLFF. The CDR3, as DNA: TGTGCCAGCAGCTTAGCCGTGACAATTAATGAAAAACTGTTTTTT.

This chain links TRBV9 with TRBJ1-4; perhaps TRBD1 as D (5 bases). V shed 3 bases and J shed 0 bases, with 9 bases lying between them. The CDR3 has 15 residues. The germline V gene encodes CDR1 SGDLS and CDR2 YYNGEE. CDR3 coding DNA: TGTGCCAGCAGCGGGGGGGTTGCAACTAATGAAAAACTGTTTTTT. Translated, it gives CASSGGVATNEKLFF.

This CDR3 reads CSASRGTEAFF. Here the CDR3 DNA reads TGCAGTGCTAGTAGGGGCACTGAAGCTTTCTTT. V gene TRBV20-1 combines with J gene TRBJ1-1; possibly TRBD1 for D (5 bases). V shed 3 bases and J shed 4 bases, with 6 bases lying between them. In germline, CDR1 is DFQATT, CDR2 SNEGSKA (reference sequence). This CDR3 is built from 11 residues.

There are many counts of this clonotype. This chain links TRBV12-3 or TRBV12-4 with TRBJ2-7; 10 bases match TRBD2. This CDR3 is built from 14 residues. Trimming took 1 base from V and 6 from J; bases not matched to a gene: 3. CDR3 nucleotides: TGTGCCAGCAGTTTAGGTCTAGCGGGAGCCGAGCAGTACTTC. Its protein product is CASSLGLAGAEQYF.

The rearrangement joins TRBV24-1 to TRBJ2-3; a weak D match, TRBD2 (5 bases). CDR3 size: 16 residues. Germline lookup yields CDR1 KGHDR and CDR2 SFDVKD. With 3 bases removed from V and 0 bases from J, the gap between germline ends came to 12 bases. CDR3 nucleotides: TGTGCCACCAGTGATCTAAGCGGAGACAGCACAGATACGCAGTATTTT. Translation: CATSDLSGDSTDTQYF.

Points on this clonotype: A read error may explain this, as a much larger clone is one base away. This chain uses TRBV7-3 with TRBJ1-1; D is undetermined. Looked up from germline, CDR1 is SGHTA and CDR2 is FQGTGA. The CDR3 runs to 14 residues. Trimming cost V 0 bases and J 1 base, with 6 bases left between them. Here the CDR3 reads CASSLTWQNTEAFF. CDR3 DNA: TGTGCCAGCAGCTTAACGTGGCAGAACACTGAAGCTTTCTTT.

This clonotype has ten or more counts. The rearrangement uses TRBV7-9 and TRBJ1-1; D is unresolved. The CDR3 extends over 10 amino acids. Trimming left V 5 bases short and J 2 bases short, with 0 bases between. The germline CDR1 and CDR2 sequences are SEHNR and FQNEAQ (reference sequence). CDR3 amino acids: CASSNTEAFF. As DNA, the CDR3 is TGTGCCAGCAGCAACACTGAAGCTTTCTTT. Variable domain in full (rest from reference TRBV7-9 and TRBJ1-1): DTGVSQNPRHKITKRGQNVTFRCDPISEHNRLYWYRQTLGQGPEFLTYFQNEAQLEKSRLLSDRFSAERPKGSFSTLEIQRTEQGDSAMYLCASSNTEAFFGQGTRLTVV.

This chain joins TRBV3-1 and TRBJ1-3, with D tentatively TRBD1 (5 bases). The CDR3 length is 16 residues. The germline gives CDR1 LGHDT, CDR2 YNNKEL (reference sequence). V lost 1 base and J 0 bases, leaving 10 bases between the germline ends. CDR3: CASSQGPRVSGNTIYF. The CDR3 DNA reads as TGTGCCAGCAGCCAAGGCCCCAGGGTCTCTGGAAACACCATATATTTT. The entire variable domain, with the rest obtained from reference TRBV3-1 and TRBJ1-3, is as follows: DTAVSQTPKYLVTQMGNDKSIKCEQNLGHDTMYWYKQDSKKFLKIMFSYNNKELIINETVPNRFSPKSPDKAHLNLHINSLELGDSAVYFCASSQGPRVSGNTIYFGEGSWLTVV.

This chain joins TRBV29-1 and TRBJ2-7; 13 positions agree with TRBD2. This CDR3 is 16 amino acids long. The V segment lost 6 bases and the J segment 4 bases; nucleotides outside the gene matches: 12. In germline, CDR1 is SQVTM, CDR2 ANQGSEA. The DNA for the CDR3 is TGCAGCGTCCTGACTAGCGGGAGGCTCTTTTTGTACGAGCAGTACTTC. Its protein product is CSVLTSGRLFLYEQYF.

This clonotype came up a few times. Compared with germline, one end of the junction differs, possibly owing to a read error. The chain uses TRBV7-9 and TRBJ2-2; D may be TRBD1 or TRBD2 (5 bases each). CDR1 is SEHNR and CDR2 is FQNEAQ in the germline V gene (reference sequence). The CDR3 contains 14 residues. The CDR3 protein is CASSLMGTTGELLF. CDR3 nucleotide sequence: TGTGCCAGCAGCTTAATGGGGACCACCGGGGAGCTGCTTTTT.

Only a few counts were recorded for this clonotype. The chain uses TRBV5-6 and TRBJ1-1; weak D call: TRBD1 (6 bases). The V gene's germline CDR1 is SGHDT and CDR2 YYEEEE. The V gene lost 0 bases and the J gene lost 10 bases, with 13 bases spanning the gap. The CDR3 contains 13 residues. CDR3 bases: TGTGCCAGCAGCTTGGACGGACAGCGCCCAGCTTTCTTT. Its protein is CASSLDGQRPAFF.

This clonotype has at least ten counts. The chain combines TRBV9 with TRBJ2-5, with a possible D match to TRBD1 (6 bases). The CDR3 is 14 amino acids. Germline values: CDR1 SGDLS, CDR2 YYNGEE. Trimming took off 4 bases at V and 3 bases at J, with 13 bases between the two ends. CDR3 bases: TGTGCCAGCAGCAGACAGGAGGTGGAAGAGACCCAGTACTTC. Protein product: CASSRQEVEETQYF.

This clonotype was seen a handful of times. This rearrangement joins TRBV20-1 to TRBJ1-5, with TRBD1 matching over 12 bases. J lost 0 bases, V lost 5 bases, and 2 bases had no gene match. In germline, CDR1 is DFQATT, CDR2 SNEGSKA (reference sequence). This CDR3 is built from 15 residues. CDR3 sequence reads: CSAEGQGASNQPQHF. The DNA for the CDR3 is TGCAGTGCTGAGGGACAGGGGGCTAGCAATCAGCCCCAGCATTTT.

There are many counts of this clonotype. The chain is built from TRBV6-1 and TRBJ1-6; D is possibly TRBD1 (5 bases). V gave up 4 bases and J gave up 6 bases, with 16 bases separating them. The CDR3 consists of 16 residues. Germline V CDR1 and CDR2: MNHNS, SASEGT. The CDR3 spells CASSATALGPNSPLHF. The CDR3 bases are TGTGCCAGCAGTGCGACAGCTTTGGGGCCTAATTCACCCCTCCACTTT.

The chain has TRBV11-3 and TRBJ2-2, with 8 bases fitting TRBD1. The CDR3 is 14 residues long. Trimming cost V 4 bases and J 4 bases; bases outside gene matches: 2. Germline CDR1 reads SGHNT; CDR2 reads YENEEA. CDR3: CASSSDRATGELFF. In DNA form, the CDR3 reads TGTGCCAGCAGCTCGGACAGGGCCACCGGGGAGCTGTTTTTT.

Worth noting for this clonotype: Possible read error: a much larger clone is one base away. This CDR3 reads CACSLRGLGEKLFF. CDR3 nucleotide sequence: TGTGCCTGCAGTTTAAGGGGGCTCGGTGAAAAACTGTTTTTT. The chain links TRBV28 to TRBJ1-4; 7 bases line up with TRBD1. Looked up from germline, CDR1 is MDHEN and CDR2 is SYDVKM. CDR3 size: 14 residues.

A few counts support this clonotype. The rearrangement joins TRBV20-1 to TRBJ1-2, with a possible D match to TRBD1 (6 bases). The CDR3 spans 13 residues. Trimming stripped 3 bases from V and 0 bases from J, with 8 bases between. CDR1 is DFQATT, CDR2 SNEGSKA, per germline (reference sequence). The chain's CDR3 is CSARTGPNYGYTF. The CDR3 coding sequence is TGCAGTGCTAGGACAGGACCTAACTATGGCTACACCTTC.

Ten or more counts support this clonotype. The J gene is TRBJ1-1, the V gene TRBV12-3 or TRBV12-4, with D unclear. The V end was cut by 5 bases, the J end by 2 bases, with 9 bases between. CDR3 length equals 13 residues. This CDR3 reads CASSLQANTEAFF. DNA for the CDR3: TGTGCCAGCAGTCTTCAGGCCAACACTGAAGCTTTCTTT.

The rearrangement links TRBV15 to TRBJ1-5; D is uncertain. The germline V gene has CDR1 LNHNV and CDR2 YYDKDF (reference sequence). V was cut by 0 bases and J by 0 bases, with 9 bases left in between. The CDR3 covers 16 residues. CDR3 sequence: CATSRDLQDSNQPQHF. The CDR3 bases are TGTGCCACCAGCAGAGATTTGCAAGATAGCAATCAGCCCCAGCATTTT.

The sample holds many counts of this clonotype. This chain joins TRBV2 and TRBJ1-2; D call uncertain. The CDR3 has 12 residues. V shed 1 base and J shed 7 bases, with 7 bases lying between them. Germline lookup yields CDR1 SNHLY and CDR2 FYNNEI. CDR3 DNA: TGTGCCAGCAGTGAAGGGGTGCCTGGCTACACCTTC. Protein product: CASSEGVPGYTF.

The chain links TRBV29-1 to TRBJ2-3; D may be TRBD2 (5 bases). The germline gives CDR1 SQVTM, CDR2 ANQGSEA. The CDR3 has 15 residues. Trimming took off 3 bases at V and 0 bases at J, with 13 bases between the two ends. The CDR3 DNA reads TGCAGCGTTGAGGGGAGAGGCAGAAGCACAGATACGCAGTATTTT. This encodes CSVEGRGRSTDTQYF.